The following is a TCR beta chain sequence with its context. This clonotype was detected only a few times. Its binding antigen is unknown. There are no base qualities to consult, and no much larger clone falls within one base. The data were obtained in a study of T-cell memory formation after mild COVID-19 (dated by TCRdb to the early 2020s). Regarding the study in general: TCR sequence clusters from the two donors were largely donor specific. Longitudinal TCRalpha and TCRbeta repertoire sequencing tracked T-cell clones expanding and contracting after mild COVID-19 in a couple of donors. The cohort was made up of two young adult volunteers, one female and one male, who were previously healthy.

The sequencing machine was an Illumina NovaSeq 6000. Using 5'RACE with constant-segment primers, TCRalpha and TCRbeta cDNA libraries were constructed, with sample barcodes and unique molecular identifiers added in the process. Trizol reagent was used to extract RNA from every sample. The libraries were amplified in two PCR steps, and the second step added a second sample barcode and Illumina TruSeq adapters. Sequencing of the libraries was done on an Illumina NovaSeq, producing 2 x 150 bp paired-end reads. Concerning the study's data processing: With migec v1.2.7, reads were demultiplexed and then collapsed into UMI-guided consensus sequences. Using mixcr v2.1.11, UMI consensuses were aligned to TRA and TRB V and J templates and then assembled into clonotypes. Expanded or contracted clonotypes were those called significant by both edgeR and NoisET, with noise models trained on biological replicates. For edgeR calls, the cutoffs were a false discovery rate-adjusted p below 0.01 and a log2 fold-change threshold of 1. PCA with hierarchical clustering of max-normalized trajectories of the 1000 most abundant clonotypes was used as exploratory dynamics analysis. The CD4 or CD8 phenotype of responding clones was assigned using the separately sequenced CD4+ and CD8+ repertoires. TCRdb cleaned the public reads at Q25 with fastp, built clones with MiXCR and kept in-frame beta chains. Entries that share a CDR3 protein sequence are merged under the most common genes and DNA. None of the V and J calls come from the authors' own analysis; TCRdb made them. The sample table holds approximately 500,000 distinct CDR3 sequences, of which approximately 23% were seen once. The top ten constitute around 12% of the sample.

Ficoll-Paque density gradient centrifugation was the method used to isolate PBMCs. The junction carries 10 bases between V and J, which are trimmed by 6 bases and 6 bases respectively. The CDR3 starts with the cysteine, ends with the phenylalanine, and has 12 residues. Only the CDR3 DNA stays, 36 bases, in frame from base 1. From the germline V gene (reference sequence), CDR1 is LNHNV and CDR2 is YYDKDF. Study-wide conclusions, independent of this receptor: The second-wave clones that peaked on day 37 were not confirmed to be SARS-CoV-2 specific. Clones contracting from day 15 to 85 had balanced CD4/CD8 phenotypes, while a second wave expanding from day 15 to 37 was biased towards CD4+. Some responding clones were detected in pre-infection memory, which suggested that pre-existing cross-reactive memory T cells had joined the SARS-CoV-2 response. The study covered only a couple of mild cases, and larger cohorts including severe cases with pre-infection samples were considered necessary. Contracting CD4+ clones appeared mostly in the CM and EM memory subsets, whereas CD8+ clones were enriched in EMRA.

Sequencing was performed on PBMCs or a T cell subset sorted from them (not recorded which). This chain is built from TRBV15 and TRBJ2-3, with a weak D call of TRBD2 (6 bases match). The clonotype comes from an adult woman who had mild COVID-19 (a few samples of this study predate the infection). The sample titles of this study are shuffled in the database, so cell type and time point are left out; the donor was told from shared clones. The CDR3 sequence is CATRGEVDTQYF. At the DNA level, the sequence is TGTGCCACCAGAGGGGAGGTGGATACGCAGTATTTT.